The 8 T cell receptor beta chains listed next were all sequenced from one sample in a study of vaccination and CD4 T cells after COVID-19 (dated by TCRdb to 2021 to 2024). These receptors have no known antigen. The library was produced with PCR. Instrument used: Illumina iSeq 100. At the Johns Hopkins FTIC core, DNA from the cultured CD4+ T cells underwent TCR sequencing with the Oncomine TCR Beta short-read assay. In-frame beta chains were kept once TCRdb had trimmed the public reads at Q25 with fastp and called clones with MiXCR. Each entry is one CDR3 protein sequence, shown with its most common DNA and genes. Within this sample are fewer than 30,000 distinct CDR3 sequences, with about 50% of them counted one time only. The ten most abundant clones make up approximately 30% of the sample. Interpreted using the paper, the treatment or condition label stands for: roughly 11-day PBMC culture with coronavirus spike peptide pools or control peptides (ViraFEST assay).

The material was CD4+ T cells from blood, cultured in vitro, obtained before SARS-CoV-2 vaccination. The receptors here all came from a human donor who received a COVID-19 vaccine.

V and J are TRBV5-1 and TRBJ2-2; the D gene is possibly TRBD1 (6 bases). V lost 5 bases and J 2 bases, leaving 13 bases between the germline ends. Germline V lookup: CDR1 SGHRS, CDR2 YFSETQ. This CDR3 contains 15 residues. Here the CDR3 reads CASSFDRINTGELFF. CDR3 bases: TGCGCCAGCAGTTTCGACAGGATAAACACCGGGGAGCTGTTTTTT.

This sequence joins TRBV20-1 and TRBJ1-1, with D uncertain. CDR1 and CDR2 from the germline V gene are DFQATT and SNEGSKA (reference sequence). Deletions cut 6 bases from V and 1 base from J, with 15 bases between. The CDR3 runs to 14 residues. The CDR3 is CSAHRVDSNTEAFF. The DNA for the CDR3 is TGCAGTGCCCACCGAGTCGACTCGAACACTGAAGCTTTCTTT.

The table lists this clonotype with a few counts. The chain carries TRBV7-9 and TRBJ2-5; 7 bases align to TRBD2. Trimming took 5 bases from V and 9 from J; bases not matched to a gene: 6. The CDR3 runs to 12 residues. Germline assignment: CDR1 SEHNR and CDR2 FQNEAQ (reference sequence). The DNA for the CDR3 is TGTGCCAGCAGCACCGGACTAGTGGCCCAGTACTTC. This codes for CASSTGLVAQYF.

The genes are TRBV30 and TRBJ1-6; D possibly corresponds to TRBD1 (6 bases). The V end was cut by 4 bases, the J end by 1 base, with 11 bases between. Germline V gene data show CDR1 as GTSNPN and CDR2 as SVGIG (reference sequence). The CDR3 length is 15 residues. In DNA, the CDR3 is TGTGCCTGGAATCCAGGGGTTTCCTATAATTCACCCCTCCACTTT. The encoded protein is CAWNPGVSYNSPLHF.

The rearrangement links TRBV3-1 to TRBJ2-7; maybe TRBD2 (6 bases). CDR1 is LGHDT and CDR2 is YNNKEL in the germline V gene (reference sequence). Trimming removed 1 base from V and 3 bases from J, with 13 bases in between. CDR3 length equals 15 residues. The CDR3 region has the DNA TGTGCCAGCAGCCAAGCCGTTGAGGAGGGCTACGAGCAGTACTTC. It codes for CASSQAVEEGYEQYF.

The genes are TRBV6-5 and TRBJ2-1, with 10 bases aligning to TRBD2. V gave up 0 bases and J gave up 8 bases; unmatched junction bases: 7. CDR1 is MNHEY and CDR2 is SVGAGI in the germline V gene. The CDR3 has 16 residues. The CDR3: CASSYSKRGGWYEQFF. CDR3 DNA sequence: TGTGCCAGCAGTTACTCAAAGCGGGGGGGCTGGTATGAGCAGTTCTTC.

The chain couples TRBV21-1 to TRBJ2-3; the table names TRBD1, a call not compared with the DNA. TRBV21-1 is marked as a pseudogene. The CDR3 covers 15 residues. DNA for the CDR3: TGTGCCAGCAGGCCCAGGACAGAGGAGGCAGATACGCAGTATTTT. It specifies CASRPRTEEADTQYF.

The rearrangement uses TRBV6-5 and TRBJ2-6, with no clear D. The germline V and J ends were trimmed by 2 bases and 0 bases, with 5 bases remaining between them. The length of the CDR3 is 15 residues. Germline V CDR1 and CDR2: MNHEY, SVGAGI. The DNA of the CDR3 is TGTGCCAGCAGTTACGGTGGCTCTGGGGCCAACGTCCTGACTTTC. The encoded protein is CASSYGGSGANVLTF.